The clone carrying this T cell receptor (beta chain) has only a few counts. Its antigen remains unidentified. Each CDR3 protein is one row after TCRdb ran MiXCR on the 5' RACE reads. The sample gives tens of thousands of distinct CDR3 sequences, approximately 8% of which show up once; about 38% is in the top ten. V was pared by 2 bases and J by 2 bases, with 11 bases of the junction left unmatched. The CDR3 runs to 19 residues. Germline CDR1 and CDR2: MGHDK and SYGVNS. The data originate from a study of T cells after yellow fever vaccination. General study points: Though it reached lower strength, the secondary response hit its peak faster, day 5 versus 15. Sorted repertoires could include abundant contaminating clonotypes from bulk cells.

The genes are TRBV25-1 and TRBJ2-1; 11 bases fit TRBD2. The sequencing here drew on CD8+ T cells sorted from PBMCs, taken 15 days after the yellow fever booster vaccination. The TCR comes from a young man who received the YFV17D yellow fever vaccine. CDR3 nucleotides: TGTGCCAGCAGTGAACCTACTAGCGGGAGAGGTGGTCCCTACAATGAGCAGTTCTTC. Its protein product is CASSEPTSGRGGPYNEQFF.